The 24 T cell receptor beta chains reported below all come from one sample, sequenced in a study of vaccination and CD4 T cells after COVID-19. The treatment: approximately 11-day PBMC culture with coronavirus spike peptide pools or control peptides (ViraFEST assay). Prior to the COVID-19 pandemic (2011-2018), the unexposed donor's CD4+ T cells were collected. The study sequenced cultured CD4+ T cell DNA using the Oncomine TCR Beta short-read assay. TCRdb redid the calling of the PCR reads with MiXCR, one entry per CDR3 protein. The repertoire consists of 8,500 to 10,000 distinct CDR3 sequences, with more than 35% occurring once and the leading ten covering approximately 13%. These receptors are not linked to any known antigen. The sequencing sample was made of CD4+ T cells from blood, cultured in vitro. The receptors come from a human donor in good health.

This chain joins TRBV7-2 and TRBJ2-7; 8 bases match TRBD2. Losses at the gene ends were 1 base for V and 0 bases for J; bases not matched to a gene: 2. Germline V gene sequence: CDR1 SGHTA, CDR2 FQGNSA. CDR3 length: 15 residues. DNA for the CDR3: TGTGCCAGCAGCTTAGGACTAGCGAGCTCCTACGAGCAGTACTTC. Its protein is CASSLGLASSYEQYF.

This clonotype occurred a few times. The chain links TRBV19 to TRBJ1-1; D is uncertain. Germline V gene lookup returns CDR1 LNHDA and CDR2 SQIVND (reference sequence). The CDR3 consists of 16 residues. With 7 bases removed from V and 4 bases from J, the gap between germline ends came to 22 bases. CDR3 protein: CASKPHGVRGGTEAFF. CDR3 coding DNA: TGTGCCAGTAAACCCCACGGGGTCCGGGGAGGCACTGAAGCTTTCTTT.

This clonotype was counted between two and nine times. The V gene is TRBV10-2, the J gene TRBJ1-2, with D possibly being TRBD1 (6 bases). V shed 2 bases and J shed 5 bases, with 6 bases lying between them. The CDR3 has 12 residues. The V gene's germline CDR1 is WSHSY and CDR2 SAAADI. This CDR3 reads CASSETGYGYTF. The CDR3 bases are TGCGCCAGCAGTGAGACAGGGTATGGCTACACCTTC.

The J gene is TRBJ2-1, the V gene TRBV5-1; D gene uncertain. Germline-derived CDR1 and CDR2 are SGHRS and YFSETQ. The CDR3 is 13 residues long. V lost 0 bases and J 7 bases, leaving 8 bases between the germline ends. The CDR3 DNA reads TGCGCCAGCAGCTTGGGTAGCCCGAATGAGCAGTTCTTC. Residues: CASSLGSPNEQFF.

This chain joins TRBV5-6 and TRBJ1-5; D is perhaps TRBD1 (5 bases). In germline, CDR1 is SGHDT, CDR2 YYEEEE. V was shortened by 0 bases and J by 0 bases, with 7 bases between the two germline ends. The CDR3 has 15 residues. Here the CDR3 reads CASSLGQLSNQPQHF. CDR3 DNA sequence: TGTGCCAGCAGCTTGGGACAGCTTAGCAATCAGCCCCAGCATTTT.

The chain combines TRBV5-1 with TRBJ2-5, with D hard to call. From germline, CDR1 is SGHRS and CDR2 YFSETQ. The CDR3 covers 14 residues. With 2 bases removed from V and 5 bases from J, the gap between germline ends came to 13 bases. The CDR3 loop is CASSFGQGLETQYF. CDR3 DNA: TGCGCCAGCAGCTTCGGCCAAGGGCTGGAGACCCAGTACTTC. Drawing the rest from reference TRBV5-1 and TRBJ2-5, the complete variable domain is KAGVTQTPRYLIKTRGQQVTLSCSPISGHRSVSWYQQTPGQGLQFLFEYFSETQRNKGNFPGRFSGRQFSNSRSEMNVSTLELGDSALYLCASSFGQGLETQYFGPGTRLLVL.

This clonotype appeared a few times. The gene calls are TRBV29-1 and TRBJ2-7; D not certain. Trimming cost V 7 bases and J 6 bases, with 13 bases left between them. Germline CDR1 SQVTM, CDR2 ANQGSEA. The CDR3 extends over 11 amino acids. CDR3 in amino acids: CSAADPGEQYF. CDR3 coding DNA: TGCAGCGCTGCCGATCCCGGCGAGCAGTACTTC.

The chain has TRBV11-2 and TRBJ2-2, with TRBD1 matching over 8 bases. This CDR3 is 15 amino acids long. J was trimmed by 0 bases and V by 5 bases; bases with no gene match: 2. The germline CDR1 and CDR2 sequences are SGHAT and FQNNGV. For the CDR3, the DNA is TGTGCCAGCAGCCTACAGGGGGCGAACACCGGGGAGCTGTTTTTT. This translates into CASSLQGANTGELFF. Full variable domain (rest looked up from reference TRBV11-2 and TRBJ2-2): EAGVAQSPRYKIIEKRQSVAFWCNPISGHATLYWYQQILGQGPKLLIQFQNNGVVDDSQLPKDRFSAERLKGVDSTLKIQPAKLEDSAVYLCASSLQGANTGELFFGEGSRLTVL.

This sequence joins TRBV7-2 and TRBJ2-7; 9 bases align to TRBD1. Per the germline V gene, CDR1 is SGHTA and CDR2 is FQGNSA. With V trimmed by 4 bases and J by 6 bases, 7 bases remained unmatched. This CDR3 has 14 residues. The CDR3 here is CASSSTGGGGEQYF. CDR3 in DNA: TGTGCCAGCAGCTCAACAGGGGGCGGGGGCGAGCAGTACTTC.

This chain uses TRBV2 with TRBJ2-3; D perhaps matches TRBD2 (6 bases). V lost 7 bases and J lost 4, with 21 bases in between. The CDR3 spans 16 residues. The germline V gene has CDR1 SNHLY and CDR2 FYNNEI. In DNA form, the CDR3 reads TGTGCCAGCACTCGGATGGGCGGGGTTCGGCCAGATACGCAGTATTTT. Translating gives CASTRMGGVRPDTQYF. Together with reference TRBV2 and TRBJ2-3, the CDR3 gives the full variable domain: EPEVTQTPSHQVTQMGQEVILRCVPISNHLYFYWYRQILGQKVEFLVSFYNNEISEKSEIFDDQFSVERPDGSNFTLKIRSTKLEDSAMYFCASTRMGGVRPDTQYFGPGTRLTVL.

The genes are TRBV9 and TRBJ1-5; D might be TRBD1 (6 bases). V was trimmed by 0 bases and J by 6 bases, leaving 10 bases between them. This CDR3 region has 14 residues. From germline, CDR1 is SGDLS and CDR2 YYNGEE. CDR3 sequence: CASSVGQAGQPQHF. In DNA, the CDR3 is TGTGCCAGCAGCGTAGGACAGGCGGGTCAGCCCCAGCATTTT.

The gene calls are TRBV20-1 and TRBJ2-1, with 7 nucleotides matching TRBD2. V lost 6 bases, J lost 7 bases, and 3 bases stayed unmatched. CDR1 is DFQATT, CDR2 SNEGSKA, per germline (reference sequence). The CDR3 is 11 residues long. Here the CDR3 DNA reads TGCAGTGCGGGGAGGGTAAATGAGCAGTTCTTC. Translation gives CSAGRVNEQFF.

CDR3 DNA sequence: TGTGCCAGCAGCCAAGATAACCGAGCTAACTATGGCTACACCTTC. It translates to CASSQDNRANYGYTF. The chain recombines TRBV4-2 with TRBJ1-2; D unclear. CDR3 length: 15 amino acids. Trimming took off 0 bases at V and 0 bases at J, with 8 bases between the two ends. Germline values: CDR1 LGHNA, CDR2 YNFKEQ.

The chain couples TRBV2 to TRBJ1-3, with D unclear. The CDR3 totals 14 residues. Germline values: CDR1 SNHLY, CDR2 FYNNEI. V lost 6 bases, J lost 4 bases, and 13 bases lay in between. CDR3 loop: CASRKSDGGNTIYF. The CDR3 coding sequence is TGTGCCAGCAGGAAGTCGGACGGGGGAAACACCATATATTTT.

This clonotype showed up just a few times. The V gene is TRBV7-2, the J gene TRBJ1-1; 7 nucleotides agree with TRBD1. The CDR3 has 14 amino acids. The germline gives CDR1 SGHTA, CDR2 FQGNSA. The J segment lost 1 base and the V segment lost 5 bases, leaving 4 bases of the junction unmatched. The DNA for the CDR3 is TGTGCCAGCAGCCCGGGACAGTCGAACACTGAAGCTTTCTTT. This translates into CASSPGQSNTEAFF.

J is TRBJ2-3 and V is TRBV5-4; the match to TRBD2 covers 8 bases. The CDR3 runs 15 residues. CDR1 is SGHNT, CDR2 YYREEE, per germline (reference sequence). V lost 0 bases, J lost 5 bases, and 5 bases stayed unmatched. The DNA for the CDR3 is TGTGCCAGCAGCTTGGCCGGGGGGGAAGGAGATACGCAGTATTTT. Translating it yields CASSLAGGEGDTQYF.

The genes are TRBV7-9 and TRBJ2-1; D may be TRBD2 (5 bases). This CDR3 spans 15 amino acids. With 0 bases removed from V and 5 bases from J, the gap between germline ends came to 11 bases. Per the germline V gene, CDR1 is SEHNR and CDR2 is FQNEAQ (reference sequence). The chain's CDR3 is CASSLARFGNNEQFF. Here the CDR3 DNA reads TGTGCCAGCAGCTTAGCGCGGTTCGGGAACAATGAGCAGTTCTTC.

This clonotype was counted only a few times. J is TRBJ2-2 and V is TRBV19, with TRBD2 matching over 10 bases. This CDR3 is built from 16 residues. After removal of 2 bases from V and 4 bases from J, the junction contained 4 bases not matched to a gene. The V gene's germline CDR1 is LNHDA and CDR2 SQIVND (reference sequence). This chain's CDR3 is CASSIWSGRGTGELFF. In DNA, the CDR3 is TGTGCCAGTAGTATATGGAGCGGGAGGGGCACCGGGGAGCTGTTTTTT.

This clonotype appeared a few times. V usage is TRBV20-1 and J usage is TRBJ1-5; 7 nucleotides match TRBD1. Germline V gene sequence: CDR1 DFQATT, CDR2 SNEGSKA (reference sequence). This CDR3 has 16 residues. V lost 5 bases to trimming and J lost 3 bases; unmatched junction nucleotides: 13. The CDR3 region is CSAGTQGQTINQPQHF. DNA of the CDR3: TGCAGTGCTGGAACGCAGGGACAGACGATCAATCAGCCCCAGCATTTT.

The rearrangement uses TRBV10-3 and TRBJ1-2, with 12 bases lining up with TRBD1. Germline trimming cut 3 bases from V and 7 bases from J; bases unmatched to any gene: 9. CDR3 size: 16 residues. The V gene's germline CDR1 is ENHRY and CDR2 SYGVKD. CDR3 residues: CAISDGLGQGAGGYTF. Here the CDR3 DNA reads TGTGCCATCAGTGATGGCCTGGGACAGGGGGCCGGTGGCTACACCTTC.

This clonotype was picked up a small number of times. The DNA of the CDR3 is TGTGCCATCAGTGAGTCCTATGGCTACACCTTC. It codes for CAISESYGYTF. The V gene is TRBV10-3, the J gene TRBJ1-2, with no clear D. Trimming cost V 0 bases and J 4 bases, with 0 bases left between them. Germline CDR1 ENHRY, CDR2 SYGVKD. The CDR3 has 11 residues.

The chain couples TRBV4-1 to TRBJ2-1; the match to TRBD1 covers 7 bases. V was clipped by 4 bases and J by 5 bases; unmatched bases: 14. The CDR3 sequence is 17 residues long. The germline V gene has CDR1 MGHRA and CDR2 YSYEKL. CDR3 protein: CASSRAGGTGTNNEQFF. CDR3 DNA sequence: TGCGCCAGCAGCCGTGCAGGGGGAACAGGGACAAACAATGAGCAGTTCTTC.

The chain recombines TRBV5-4 with TRBJ1-2; 7 bases line up with TRBD1. Germline CDR1 reads SGHNT; CDR2 reads YYREEE (reference sequence). The CDR3 is 14 amino acids. Unmatched junction bases numbered 4, after V lost 5 bases and J lost 0 bases. This CDR3 reads CASSPGTANYGYTF. CDR3 sequence (DNA): TGTGCCAGCAGTCCCGGGACAGCTAACTATGGCTACACCTTC.

This clonotype was seen a handful of times. The J gene is TRBJ1-1, the V gene TRBV6-5, with a possible D match to TRBD1 (5 bases). Trimming shortened V by 2 bases and J by 4 bases, and 14 bases separated the two germline ends. The CDR3 has 15 amino acids. The V gene's germline CDR1 is MNHEY and CDR2 SVGAGI. The CDR3 bases are TGTGCCAGCAGTTACCTGACGGGGGGTAGCACTGAAGCTTTCTTT. Translated: CASSYLTGGSTEAFF.